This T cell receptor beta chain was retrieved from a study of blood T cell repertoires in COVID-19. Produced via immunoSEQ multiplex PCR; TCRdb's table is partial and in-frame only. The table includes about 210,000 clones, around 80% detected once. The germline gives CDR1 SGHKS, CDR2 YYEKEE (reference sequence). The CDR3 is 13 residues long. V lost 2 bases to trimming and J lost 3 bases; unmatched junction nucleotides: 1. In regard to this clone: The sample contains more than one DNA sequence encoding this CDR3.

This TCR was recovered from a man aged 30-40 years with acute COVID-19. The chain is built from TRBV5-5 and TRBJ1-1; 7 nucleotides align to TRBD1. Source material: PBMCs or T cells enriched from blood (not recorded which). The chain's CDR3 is CASSLTGDTEAFF. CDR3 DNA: TGTGCCAGCAGCTTAACAGGGGACACTGAAGCTTTCTTT.